This T cell receptor beta chain derives from a study of T cell repertoires in aging, cancer and after chemotherapy. Rearranged V-D-J TRB sequences were amplified with a mixed TRB-A/B primer pool. TCRdb re-called the multiplex PCR reads with MiXCR, one entry per CDR3 protein. The profile shows 3,000 to 3,500 distinct CDR3 sequences, around 50% of them singletons. This clonotype was observed once. A single base separates this from a much larger clone, so it may be a read error. In germline, CDR1 is SQVTM, CDR2 ANQGSEA. CDR3 length equals 14 residues. The template was genomic DNA from peripheral blood, not RNA.

The sequenced sample was blood. V and J are TRBV29-1 and TRBJ2-5; TRBD2 might be the D (6 bases). This receptor was taken from a human donor with a blood cancer. This chain's CDR3 is CSVVFRDSQETRYF. The CDR3 coding sequence is TGCAGCGTTGTGTTCCGGGACTCCCAAGAGACCCGGTACTTC.